A selection of T cell receptor beta chains follows, all from one sample in a study of blood T cell repertoires in COVID-19. The data were produced by immunoSEQ multiplex PCR, yet TCRdb's version contains in-frame clones alone and is incomplete. The table records about 50,000 clones, approximately 85% of them present only once. Material for sequencing was peripheral blood. The receptors derive from a man in his sixties with acute or convalescent COVID-19. Each CDR3 is given with its conserved first and last residue. D genes are given only for firm matches. Clone size, where shown, is once, few, many, or a class for clones that have expanded.

TRBV5-1	19	TRBJ2-3	-	TRBD2	TGCGCCAGCAGCTCAACCGGGACTAGCGGGAGGGCGAGCACAGATACGCAGTATTTT	CASSSTGTSGRASTDTQYF
TRBV19	18	TRBJ2-1	-	TRBD2	TGTGCCAGTAGTATAGATGGGCTAGCGGGAGGTTCCTACAATGAGCAGTTCTTC	CASSIDGLAGGSYNEQFF
TRBV7-8	15	TRBJ2-1	-	-	TGTGCCAGCAGCCGCGGTGGGGCCGGCTACAATGAGCAGTTCTTC	CASSRGGAGYNEQFF
TRBV4-1	16	TRBJ1-2	-	TRBD1	TGCGCCAGCAGCCAAGACAGGGGGCAGGTGGGCTATGGCTACACCTTC	CASSQDRGQVGYGYTF
TRBV5-4	15	TRBJ2-7	once	TRBD2	TGTGCCAGCAGCTTGATAGCGGGAGGCGCCTACGAGCAGTACTTC	CASSLIAGGAYEQYF
TRBV7-8	14	TRBJ2-2	-	-	TGTGCCAGCAGCTTAAGGGGAAACACCGGGGAGCTGTTTTTT	CASSLRGNTGELFF
TRBV27	15	TRBJ2-2	once	TRBD1	TGTGCCAGCAGGCGGACAGGACGGAACACCGGGGAGCTGTTTTTT	CASRRTGRNTGELFF
TRBV25-1	14	TRBJ2-2	-	-	TGTGCCAGCAGTGAATATAGGACAAACGGGGAGCTGTTTTTT	CASSEYRTNGELFF
TRBV18	14	TRBJ1-5	-	TRBD1	TGTGCCAGCTCACCAGCGGACAGGAATCAGCCCCAGCATTTT	CASSPADRNQPQHF
TRBV3-1/TRBV3-2	16	TRBJ1-4	-	TRBD1	TGTGCCAGCAGCCAAGTTACAGGGGTTTATGAGGAAAAACTGTTTTTT	CASSQVTGVYEEKLFF
TRBV6-5	15	TRBJ2-1	-	TRBD2	TGTGCCAGCAGTACGCTAGCGGGAGGGCCTAGTGAGCAGTTCTTC	CASSTLAGGPSEQFF
TRBV28	16	TRBJ2-3	-	TRBD2	TGTGCCAGCAGTTTAGGGACTAGCCGGGGCACAGATACGCAGTATTTT	CASSLGTSRGTDTQYF
TRBV28	11	TRBJ1-2	once	-	TGTGCCAGTCGGGGGGTAGGGGGCTACACCTTC	CASRGVGGYTF
TRBV5-4	14	TRBJ1-2	-	TRBD1	TGTGCCAGCAGCCCCCGGGACAGGGGATATGGCTACACCTTC	CASSPRDRGYGYTF
TRBV2	14	TRBJ1-5	once	-	TGTGCCAGCAGTCATGACAGTTCGGATCAGCCCCAGCATTTT	CASSHDSSDQPQHF
TRBV10-1	13	TRBJ2-1	-	TRBD1	TGCGCCACCACAGCCCGACAGGGCAATGAGCAGTTCTTC	CATTARQGNEQFF